This section outlines one TCR beta chain sequence together with its context. This record comes from a study of CD8 T cells in Susac syndrome. Sequencing targeted TCR beta in blood CD8+ and CD4+ T cells. TEMRA cells were FACS-enriched, with CD8+ and CD4+ T cells isolated negatively. Germline CDR1 and CDR2: ENHRY and SYGVKD. The CDR3 totals 15 residues. Trimming cost V 6 bases and J 4 bases; bases outside gene matches: 7. Random-hexamer reverse transcription was applied to about 0.45 to 1 ug RNA. TCR beta CDR3 was amplified by immunoSEQ covering 54 Vbeta and 13 Jbeta. TCRdb independently ran MiXCR on the immunoSEQ multiplex PCR reads; one entry per CDR3 protein. Of approximately 150,000 distinct CDR3 sequences listed, 80% to 85% are singletons.

Sequencing was performed on CD8+ T cells from PBMCs. The sequence was obtained from a human donor with multiple sclerosis. The rearrangement joins TRBV10-3 to TRBJ1-1, with 11 bases aligning to TRBD1. The CDR3: CAIRGGTGGVTEAFF. CDR3 in DNA: TGTGCCATCAGGGGGGGGACAGGGGGAGTCACTGAAGCTTTCTTT.